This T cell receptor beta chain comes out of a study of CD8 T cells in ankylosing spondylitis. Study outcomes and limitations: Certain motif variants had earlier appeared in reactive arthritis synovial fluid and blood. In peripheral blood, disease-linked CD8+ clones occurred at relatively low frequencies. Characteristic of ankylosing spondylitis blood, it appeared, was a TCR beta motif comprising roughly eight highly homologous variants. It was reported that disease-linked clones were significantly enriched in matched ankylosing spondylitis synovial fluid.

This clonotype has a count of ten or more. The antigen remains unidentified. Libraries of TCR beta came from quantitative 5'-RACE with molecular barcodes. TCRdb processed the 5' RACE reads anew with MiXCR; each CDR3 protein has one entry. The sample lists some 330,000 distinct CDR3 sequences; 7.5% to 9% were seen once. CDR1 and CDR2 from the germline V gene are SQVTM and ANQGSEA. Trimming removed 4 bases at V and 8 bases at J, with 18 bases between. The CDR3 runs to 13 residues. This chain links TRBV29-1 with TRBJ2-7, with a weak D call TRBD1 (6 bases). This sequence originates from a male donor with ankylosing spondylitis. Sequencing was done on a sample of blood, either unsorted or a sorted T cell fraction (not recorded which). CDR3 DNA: TGCAGCGTTGCGAGACAGGACCCCCTCAAGCAGTACTTC. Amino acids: CSVARQDPLKQYF.